These 26 T cell receptor beta chains were all obtained from the same sample, sequenced in a study of metastatic and nonmetastatic thyroid tumors. The entire patient cohort was treatment-naive prior to thyroid surgery. Via MiXCR, TCRdb re-called the PCR reads. The sample yields 5,500 to 7,000 clones, approximately 19% seen once. Sequences were obtained from adjacent normal tissue. Receptor source: a female donor with papillary thyroid cancer or a benign thyroid nodule (not recorded which). Some clones in this sample may be carry-over from other donors' samples.

Ten or more counts support this clone. The V and J genes are TRBV18 and TRBJ1-5; D possibly corresponds to TRBD1 (6 bases). Germline V gene sequence: CDR1 KGHSH, CDR2 LQKENI. This CDR3 has 15 residues. The V and J ends lost 1 base and 7 bases respectively, with 14 bases between them. This CDR3 is CASSPRAGAQQPQHF. DNA for the CDR3: TGTGCCAGCTCACCACGGGCGGGGGCGCAACAGCCCCAGCATTTT.

The V and J genes are TRBV5-1 and TRBJ1-4; 7 bases map to TRBD1. Germline loops: CDR1 SGHRS, CDR2 YFSETQ. Unmatched junction bases numbered 7, after V lost 4 bases and J lost 7 bases. The CDR3 has 14 residues. The CDR3 sequence: CASSIRDSTEKLFF. CDR3 coding DNA: TGCGCCAGCAGCATAAGGGACAGTACTGAAAAACTGTTTTTT.

This clone was found many times. The V call is TRBV7-2, the J call TRBJ2-5, with D perhaps matching TRBD2 (6 bases). Germline V gene lookup returns CDR1 SGHTA and CDR2 FQGNSA. The CDR3 runs 15 residues. V was clipped by 4 bases and J by 4 bases, with 16 bases between them. CDR3 DNA: TGTGCCAGCAGCTCCTCCGGGGGACTGGCAGAGACCCAGTACTTC. Translation gives CASSSSGGLAETQYF.

Comments on this clone: The conserved phenylalanine or tryptophan is not found at the CDR3 terminus, so this likely reflects a read error. This sequence joins TRBV4-1 and TRBJ2-7; tentatively, D is TRBD2 (6 bases). This CDR3 is 16 amino acids long. Trimming shortened V by 2 bases and J by 5 bases, and 19 bases separated the two germline ends. CDR1 MGHRA and CDR2 YSYEKL come from the germline V gene. This chain's CDR3 is CASSQFFREKGHEQYY. The CDR3 coding sequence is TGCGCCAGCAGCCAATTTTTTCGGGAGAAAGGCCACGAGCAGTACTAC.

This clone is deemed medium-sized. The gene calls are TRBV30 and TRBJ2-5, with D unclear. Germline V gives CDR1 GTSNPN, CDR2 SVGIG (reference sequence). V was cut by 4 bases and J by 2 bases, with 11 bases left in between. The CDR3 is 13 residues long. The CDR3: CAWTRGPQETQYF. CDR3 bases: TGTGCCTGGACCCGTGGACCACAAGAGACCCAGTACTTC.

This clone is labeled medium-sized. Here the CDR3 DNA reads TGTGCCAGCAGCGTAGGTCCGTTCGGGGATTCACCCCTCCACTTT. Its protein product is CASSVGPFGDSPLHF. The chain carries TRBV9 and TRBJ1-6; D not certain. The V end lost 0 bases, the J end lost 8 bases, and 12 bases lay between the germline ends. Looked up from germline, CDR1 is SGDLS and CDR2 is YYNGEE. This CDR3 spans 15 amino acids.

In this sample, this clone turned up many times. A much larger clone sits a single nucleotide away, making a read error possible. This specimen includes other DNA sequences encoding the same CDR3. This chain joins TRBV29-1 and TRBJ2-7, with unresolved D. CDR3 length: 11 residues. The germline V gene encodes CDR1 SQVTM and CDR2 ANQGSEA. V was pared by 6 bases and J by 2 bases, with 8 bases between. The DNA of the CDR3 is TGCAGCGTCGACCGGCCCTACGAGCAGTACTTC. It specifies CSVDRPYEQYF.

This clone was seen a few times. The chain has TRBV6-1 and TRBJ2-7, with 7 bases fitting TRBD1. The CDR3 loop spans 15 amino acids. The germline V gene has CDR1 MNHNS and CDR2 SASEGT. After removal of 7 bases from V and 0 bases from J, the junction contained 9 bases not matched to a gene. CDR3 protein: CASTQTGMSSYEQYF. Written as DNA, the CDR3 is TGTGCCAGCACCCAGACAGGGATGAGCTCCTACGAGCAGTACTTC.

This clone was picked up a small number of times. V and J are TRBV7-2 and TRBJ2-7, with TRBD2 matching 7 bases. With 4 bases clipped from V and 2 bases from J, the junction kept 8 bases outside the gene matches. This CDR3 has 15 amino acids. CDR1 and CDR2 (germline): SGHTA, FQGNSA. CDR3 sequence reads: CASSSVAGYPYEQYF. CDR3 sequence (DNA): TGTGCCAGCAGCTCCGTAGCGGGCTACCCCTACGAGCAGTACTTC.

Ten or more counts support this clone. Additional DNA sequences in this sample encode the identical CDR3. This rearrangement joins TRBV5-1 to TRBJ2-5, with D possibly being TRBD1 (6 bases). Trimming removed 4 bases at V and 5 bases at J, with 15 bases between. Germline CDR1 is SGHRS and CDR2 is YFSETQ. CDR3 size: 14 residues. CDR3 amino acids: CASSPGQDGETQYF. The CDR3 nucleotides are TGCGCCAGCAGCCCGGGACAAGACGGGGAGACCCAGTACTTC.

The chain joins TRBV6-1 to TRBJ2-7; D remains ambiguous. Germline CDR1 is MNHNS and CDR2 is SASEGT. Trimming removed 2 bases at V and 2 bases at J, with 13 bases between. This CDR3 region has 15 residues. The CDR3 spells CASSECVGPTYEQYF. As DNA, the CDR3 is TGTGCCAGCAGTGAATGCGTTGGTCCTACCTACGAGCAGTACTTC.

This clone has more than one count but fewer than ten. The CDR3 ends on some other residue instead of the conserved phenylalanine or tryptophan, so this is likely a read error. The V call is TRBV11-2, the J call TRBJ2-6; 8 bases align to TRBD1. This CDR3 has 15 residues. From germline, CDR1 is SGHAT and CDR2 FQNNGV. CDR3 region: CASSLTGAGSNVLTC. The DNA of the CDR3 is TGTGCCAGCAGTTTGACAGGGGCTGGGTCCAACGTCCTGACTTGC.

The chain employs TRBV19 and TRBJ2-4; D perhaps matches TRBD2 (5 bases). V was pared by 1 base and J by 0 bases, with 10 bases between. CDR1 is LNHDA and CDR2 is SQIVND in the germline V gene (reference sequence). This CDR3 is 16 amino acids long. CDR3 protein: CASSIVSEVAKNIQYF. CDR3 nucleotides: TGTGCCAGTAGTATAGTCTCGGAGGTAGCCAAAAACATTCAGTACTTC.

This clone turned up a few times. At one end the junction does not follow the germline gene, possibly because of a read error. The chain is built from TRBV29-1 and TRBJ2-7, with D uncertain. CDR3 length equals 11 residues. The germline V gene has CDR1 SQVTM and CDR2 ANQGSEA. The CDR3 protein is CIVGDHYEQYF. CDR3 nucleotide sequence: TGCATCGTTGGGGATCACTACGAGCAGTACTTC.

The rearrangement links TRBV20-1 to TRBJ1-5, with D possibly TRBD1 on 5 matching bases. This CDR3 contains 19 residues. Germline V lookup: CDR1 DFQATT, CDR2 SNEGSKA (reference sequence). Trimming removed 3 bases at V and 6 bases at J, with 30 bases between. The CDR3 coding sequence is TGCAGTGCTAGGGTCCTTGGGGAGGGGAAGGACCCAAGGTTTCAGCCCCAGCATTTT. As protein: CSARVLGEGKDPRFQPQHF.

This clone was seen a handful of times. The J gene is TRBJ2-7, the V gene TRBV28, with D possibly being TRBD1 (7 bases). This CDR3 has 15 amino acids. Trimming took off 2 bases at V and 3 bases at J, with 14 bases between the two ends. From germline, CDR1 is MDHEN and CDR2 SYDVKM. CDR3 protein: CASSLPGGLHYEQYF. CDR3 sequence (DNA): TGTGCCAGCAGTTTACCAGGGGGGCTGCACTACGAGCAGTACTTC.

This clone is labeled medium-sized. CDR3 sequence (DNA): TGTGCCAGCAGCCAAGTGGGGGATCTCGCCGGGGAGCTGTTTTTT. Its translation: CASSQVGDLAGELFF. The chain recombines TRBV4-2 with TRBJ2-2; D might be TRBD1 or TRBD2, each matching 5 bases. V dropped 1 base and J dropped 6 bases, with 12 bases sitting between them. The germline V gene has CDR1 LGHNA and CDR2 YNFKEQ. The CDR3 is 15 residues long.

By share of the sample, this clone is medium-sized. This chain connects TRBV7-9 to TRBJ1-2; no clear D gene. Trimming removed 5 bases from V and 4 bases from J, with 8 bases in between. There are 12 residues in the CDR3. Germline CDR1 and CDR2: SEHNR and FQNEAQ (reference sequence). CDR3 sequence reads: CASSLSIYGYTF. CDR3 nucleotide sequence: TGTGCCAGCAGCCTTTCTATCTATGGCTACACCTTC. Together with reference TRBV7-9 and TRBJ1-2, the CDR3 gives the full variable domain: DTGVSQNPRHKITKRGQNVTFRCDPISEHNRLYWYRQTLGQGPEFLTYFQNEAQLEKSRLLSDRFSAERPKGSFSTLEIQRTEQGDSAMYLCASSLSIYGYTFGSGTRLTVV.

By share, this clone counts as medium-sized. The chain carries TRBV7-8 and TRBJ2-1; 7 bases agree with TRBD2. V lost 0 bases to trimming and J lost 7 bases; unmatched junction nucleotides: 3. This CDR3 has 14 residues. Per germline, CDR1 SGHVS and CDR2 FQNEAQ. The CDR3 coding sequence is TGTGCCAGCAGCTTAGCCGGGAGGCTGAATGAGCAGTTCTTC. As protein: CASSLAGRLNEQFF. Drawing the rest from reference TRBV7-8 and TRBJ2-1, the complete variable domain is GAGVSQSPRYKVAKRGQDVALRCDPISGHVSLFWYQQALGQGPEFLTYFQNEAQLDKSGLPSDRFFAERPEGSVSTLKIQRTQQEDSAVYLCASSLAGRLNEQFFGPGTRLTVL.

This clone qualifies as medium-sized. The chain recombines TRBV19 with TRBJ2-2, with 10 bases that match TRBD1. The CDR3 length is 15 residues. Looked up from germline, CDR1 is LNHDA and CDR2 is SQIVND (reference sequence). V shed 6 bases and J 5 bases; nucleotides not matched to a gene: 6. As DNA, the CDR3 is TGTGCCAGTAGGATCCGGACAGGGGGGACCGGGGAGCTGTTTTTT. Protein product: CASRIRTGGTGELFF.

The chain joins TRBV5-1 to TRBJ2-7; tentatively, D is TRBD1 (5 bases). Trimming cost V 4 bases and J 2 bases, with 22 bases left between them. The CDR3 is 17 amino acids. Germline loops: CDR1 SGHRS, CDR2 YFSETQ. CDR3 nucleotide sequence: TGCGCCAGCAGCCTTGTATTTGGAACAGGCCCTACCTACGAGCAGTACTTC. As protein: CASSLVFGTGPTYEQYF.

This clone was found many times. The chain has TRBV5-4 and TRBJ2-6; 7 positions match TRBD2. The CDR3 loop spans 17 amino acids. Germline loops: CDR1 SGHNT, CDR2 YYREEE (reference sequence). V shed 1 base, J shed 0 bases, and the junction held 4 bases outside the gene matches. CDR3 DNA: TGTGCCAGCAGCTTGTTTCGCGGGAGCTCTGGGGCCAACGTCCTGACTTTC. Its translation is CASSLFRGSSGANVLTF.

This clone qualifies as medium-sized (0.01 to 0.1%). The gene calls are TRBV7-9 and TRBJ1-1; 10 bases map to TRBD1. V lost 5 bases to trimming and J lost 5 bases; unmatched junction nucleotides: 11. Germline V CDR1 and CDR2: SEHNR, FQNEAQ (reference sequence). CDR3 length: 16 residues. The CDR3 DNA follows: TGTGCCAGCAGCCCGAGACAGGGGGCAGGGTATACTGAAGCTTTCTTT. It specifies CASSPRQGAGYTEAFF. Looking up the rest from reference TRBV7-9 and TRBJ1-1 gives the full variable domain: DTGVSQNPRHKITKRGQNVTFRCDPISEHNRLYWYRQTLGQGPEFLTYFQNEAQLEKSRLLSDRFSAERPKGSFSTLEIQRTEQGDSAMYLCASSPRQGAGYTEAFFGQGTRLTVV.

There are many counts of this clone. V is TRBV4-1 and J is TRBJ1-1, with TRBD1 identical over 7 bases. V was clipped by 5 bases and J by 2 bases; unmatched bases: 8. This CDR3 comprises 15 residues. Looked up from germline, CDR1 is MGHRA and CDR2 is YSYEKL. The CDR3 region has the DNA TGCGCCAGCAGCGATCACCAGGGGGGAAACACTGAAGCTTTCTTT. This translates into CASSDHQGGNTEAFF.

Sample share makes this clone medium-sized. This chain connects TRBV11-2 to TRBJ2-6; no clear D. The CDR3 consists of 15 residues. Germline assignment: CDR1 SGHAT and CDR2 FQNNGV. Trimming pared 1 base from V and 1 base from J, leaving 5 bases between. CDR3 nucleotide sequence: TGTGCCAGCAGCTTAGGGGTTTCTGGGGCCAACGTCCTGACTTTC. Encoded protein: CASSLGVSGANVLTF.

This clone is termed medium-sized. The chain couples TRBV28 to TRBJ1-2; 7 bases align to TRBD1. Germline CDR1 MDHEN, CDR2 SYDVKM. V lost 7 bases to trimming and J lost 7 bases; unmatched junction nucleotides: 12. This CDR3 has 14 amino acids. The CDR3 nucleotides read TGTGCCAGCACCGAGGGGACAGCGTTCGGTGGCTACACCTTC. It translates to CASTEGTAFGGYTF.